A selection of T cell receptor beta chains follows, all from one sample in a study of cytomegalovirus exposure and HLA in healthy donors. TCRdb's copy holds only in-frame clones and misses some; the assay was immunoSEQ multiplex PCR. The sample has 150,000 to 200,000 clones; approximately 82% are singletons. Sequencing was performed on PBMCs. The source of these receptors is a man aged 45 to 65 in good health and CMV-seropositive. CDR3s include the opening cysteine and the closing phenylalanine or tryptophan. Fields, in order: J gene, D gene, V gene, clone size, CDR3 DNA, CDR3 protein. The D gene is left open where the match is weak. For some rows the clone size is stated as once, few or many, or as a class when expanded; others skip it.

>TRBJ1-2|-|TRBV7-8|-
TGTGCCAGCAGCGCGGGACGAGTCTATGGCTACACCTTC
CASSAGRVYGYTF
>TRBJ1-2|TRBD1|TRBV7-9|-
TGTGCCAGCAGCTCCAGGGACAGGCAGAACTATGGCTACACCTTC
CASSSRDRQNYGYTF
>TRBJ1-3|TRBD1|TRBV5-1|-
TGCGCCAGCAGCCCAACAGGGGCTGGAAACACCATATATTTT
CASSPTGAGNTIYF
>TRBJ1-4|-|TRBV14|-
TGTGCCAGCAGCCGAGGAGGGCCTGAAAAACTGTTTTTT
CASSRGGPEKLFF
>TRBJ1-1|-|TRBV29-1|-
TGCAGCGCACTACAGGCCCCTGAAGCTTTCTTT
CSALQAPEAFF
>TRBJ2-3|TRBD2|TRBV5-6|-
TGTGCCAGCAGCAGTAGCGGGGGGGCTATATATACGCAGTATTTT
CASSSSGGAIYTQYF
>TRBJ1-1|-|TRBV4-1|-
TGCGCCAGCAGCCAAGAGGCAGGGAAGGGTGCTGAAGCTTTCTTT
CASSQEAGKGAEAFF
>TRBJ2-4|TRBD2|TRBV19|-
TGTGCCAGTAGTATAGACCGACTAGCGAGCGGCATTCAGTACTTC
CASSIDRLASGIQYF
>TRBJ1-3|-|TRBV6-1|-
TGTGCCACTTCAGCTGGAAACACCATATATTTT
CATSAGNTIYF
>TRBJ2-2|TRBD2|TRBV2|-
TGTGCCAGCAGAGCCGGGACTACGAACACCGGGGAGCTGTTTTTT
CASRAGTTNTGELFF
>TRBJ1-2|-|TRBV14|-
TGTGCCAGCAGCCAAGAGAACGGTCGGAACTATGGCTACACCTTC
CASSQENGRNYGYTF
>TRBJ1-2|-|TRBV25-1|-
TGTGCCAGCTTTTACAGCTATGGCTACACCTTC
CASFYSYGYTF
>TRBJ2-1|TRBD2|TRBV6-6|-
TGTGCCAGCAGTCGGCTTCGGACTAGCGAGCGCAATGAGCAGTTCTTC
CASSRLRTSERNEQFF
>TRBJ2-2|-|TRBV19|-
TGTGCCAGTAGAACTCGAGTTGTCACCGGGGAGCTGTTTTTT
CASRTRVVTGELFF
>TRBJ1-1|TRBD1|TRBV19|-
TGTGCCAGTAGTGGACAGGGGAGGAAAGCTTTCTTT
CASSGQGRKAFF
>TRBJ1-5|-|TRBV21-1|-
TGTGCCAGCAGCAAAAGGGGGTTCGCTGGCAATCAGCCCCAGCATTTT
CASSKRGFAGNQPQHF
>TRBJ2-1|TRBD2|TRBV6-6|-
TGTGCCAGCTCGACTAGCGGGGGCCTTTCCTACAATGAGCAGTTCTTC
CASSTSGGLSYNEQFF
>TRBJ2-2|-|TRBV2|-
TGTGCCAGCATTTTAGACACCGGGGAGCTGTTTTTT
CASILDTGELFF
>TRBJ2-3|TRBD2|TRBV9|-
TGTGCCAGCAGCGTGTCCGGGACTAGCGGGACAGATACGCAGTATTTT
CASSVSGTSGTDTQYF
>TRBJ2-3|TRBD2|TRBV5-1|once
TGCGCCAGCAGCTTGGCGACTAGCGGGAGGGCAGATACGCAGTATTTT
CASSLATSGRADTQYF
>TRBJ2-7|-|TRBV14|once
TGTGCCAGCAGCCACTTTCACGAGCAGTACTTC
CASSHFHEQYF
>TRBJ1-6|-|TRBV5-4|-
TGTGCCAGCAGCTTAGGAAGCGGGAGTTCTAATTCACCCCTCCACTTT
CASSLGSGSSNSPLHF
>TRBJ2-1|TRBD1|TRBV19|-
TGTGCCAGTAGTCCCGGGGACAGCCGTCGGCACAATGAGCAGTTCTTC
CASSPGDSRRHNEQFF
>TRBJ1-2|-|TRBV6-6|-
TGTGCCAGCAGTTCAGGCCCAGACTATGGCTACACCTTC
CASSSGPDYGYTF
>TRBJ2-7|-|TRBV27|-
TGTGCCAGCAGAGATACAGGGAGTCCCTACGAGCAGTACTTC
CASRDTGSPYEQYF
>TRBJ2-3|-|TRBV30|once
TGTGCCTGGAGTATAAGTGAGGAGGGGGATACGCAGTATTTT
CAWSISEEGDTQYF
>TRBJ1-2|TRBD1|TRBV19|-
TGTGCCAGTAGTATTAAAGGGGGCGCTTTCGATGATGGCTACACCTTC
CASSIKGGAFDDGYTF
>TRBJ2-2|TRBD1|TRBV5-6|few
TGTGCCAGCAGCCGTCGACAGGGGAACACCGGGGAGCTGTTTTTT
CASSRRQGNTGELFF
>TRBJ2-1|-|TRBV6-6|-
TGTGCCAGCAGTGCCAGGATGCCTGAGCAGTTCTTC
CASSARMPEQFF
>TRBJ1-1|-|TRBV12-5|-
TGTGCTAGTGGTTTGTTACGGGACACTGAAGCTTTCTTT
CASGLLRDTEAFF
>TRBJ1-3|-|TRBV6-1|-
TGTGCCAGCAGTGCGGGACGTACAGGGACCTCTGGAAACACCATATATTTT
CASSAGRTGTSGNTIYF
>TRBJ2-1|TRBD2|TRBV2|-
TGTGCCAGCAGTGACGGACTAGAGGCGGACTACAATGAGCAGTTCTTC
CASSDGLEADYNEQFF
>TRBJ1-4|-|TRBV30|-
TGTGCCTGGAGTGCACCTACCGGGGTATCTAATGAAAAACTGTTTTTT
CAWSAPTGVSNEKLFF
>TRBJ2-5|-|TRBV11-3|few
TGTGCCAGCAGCAGGTTAGGGGTCGGAGAGACCCAGTACTTC
CASSRLGVGETQYF
>TRBJ2-2|TRBD2|TRBV30|-
TGTGTCCTAGCGGGGGTGGTATCCGGGGAGCTGTTTTTT
CVLAGVVSGELFF
>TRBJ2-5|TRBD2|TRBV5-1|-
TGCGCCAGCAGCCCGGGACTAGATACCCAGTACTTC
CASSPGLDTQYF
>TRBJ1-1|-|TRBV28|-
TGTGCCAGCAGCCAGATGAACACTGAAGCTTTCTTT
CASSQMNTEAFF
>TRBJ1-1|-|TRBV27|-
TGTGCCAGCAGTTTAGCGGGGCCAATGGTCACTGAAGCTTTCTTT
CASSLAGPMVTEAFF
>TRBJ1-5|-|TRBV11-2|-
TGTGCCAGCAGCTTAAAAGGGGGAAGCAATCAGCCCCAGCATTTT
CASSLKGGSNQPQHF
>TRBJ2-5|TRBD2|TRBV5-4|-
TGTGCCAGCAGCCTGGGGGGACTAGCGGAACAAGAGACCCAGTACTTC
CASSLGGLAEQETQYF
>TRBJ2-7|-|TRBV19|-
TGTGCCAGCAGAAAACACAACTCAGGGGAAGGTGGTAGAGGGAAGCAGTACTTC
CASRKHNSGEGGRGKQYF